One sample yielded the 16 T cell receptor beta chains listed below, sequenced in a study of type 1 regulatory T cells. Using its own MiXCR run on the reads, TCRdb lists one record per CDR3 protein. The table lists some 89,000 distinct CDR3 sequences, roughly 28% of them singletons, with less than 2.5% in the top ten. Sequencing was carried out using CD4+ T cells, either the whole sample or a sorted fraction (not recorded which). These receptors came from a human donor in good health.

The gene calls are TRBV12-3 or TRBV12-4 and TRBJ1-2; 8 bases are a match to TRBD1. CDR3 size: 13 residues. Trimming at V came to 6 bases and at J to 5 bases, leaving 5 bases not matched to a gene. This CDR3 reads CASSRQGPYGYTF. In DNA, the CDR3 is TGTGCCAGCAGCCGACAGGGGCCGTATGGCTACACCTTC.

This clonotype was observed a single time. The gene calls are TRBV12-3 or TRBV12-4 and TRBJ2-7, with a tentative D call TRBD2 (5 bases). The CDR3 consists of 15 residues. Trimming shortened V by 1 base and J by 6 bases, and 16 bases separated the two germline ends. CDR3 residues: CASSLEAPGSCEQYF. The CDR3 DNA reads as TGTGCCAGCAGTTTAGAGGCTCCGGGGAGCTGCGAGCAGTACTTC.

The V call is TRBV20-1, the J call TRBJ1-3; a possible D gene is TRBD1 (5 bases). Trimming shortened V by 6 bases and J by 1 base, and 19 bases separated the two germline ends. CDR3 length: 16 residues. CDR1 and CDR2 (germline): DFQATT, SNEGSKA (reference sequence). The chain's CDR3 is CSADIGGRTSGNTIYF. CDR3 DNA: TGCAGTGCGGACATCGGGGGACGGACTTCTGGAAACACCATATATTTT.

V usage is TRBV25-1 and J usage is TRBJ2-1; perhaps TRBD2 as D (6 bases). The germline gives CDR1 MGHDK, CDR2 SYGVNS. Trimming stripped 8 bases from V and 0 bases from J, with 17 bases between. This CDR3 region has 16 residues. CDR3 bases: TGTGCCAGCCTACCTCTAGCGCCAAGCTCCTACAATGAGCAGTTCTTC. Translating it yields CASLPLAPSSYNEQFF.

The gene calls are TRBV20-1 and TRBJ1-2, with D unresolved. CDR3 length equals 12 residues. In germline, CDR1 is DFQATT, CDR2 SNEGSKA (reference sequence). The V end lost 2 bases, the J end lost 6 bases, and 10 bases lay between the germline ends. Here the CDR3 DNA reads TGCAGTGCTAGACACGTCCTCCATGGCTACACCTTC. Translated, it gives CSARHVLHGYTF.

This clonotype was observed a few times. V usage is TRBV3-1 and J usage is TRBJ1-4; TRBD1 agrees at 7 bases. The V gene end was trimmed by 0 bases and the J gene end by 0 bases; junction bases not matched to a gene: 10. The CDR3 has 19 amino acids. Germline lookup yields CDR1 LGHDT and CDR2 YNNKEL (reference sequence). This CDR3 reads CASSQDYPLTGATNEKLFF. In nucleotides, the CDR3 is TGTGCCAGCAGCCAAGATTACCCCCTAACAGGGGCAACTAATGAAAAACTGTTTTTT.

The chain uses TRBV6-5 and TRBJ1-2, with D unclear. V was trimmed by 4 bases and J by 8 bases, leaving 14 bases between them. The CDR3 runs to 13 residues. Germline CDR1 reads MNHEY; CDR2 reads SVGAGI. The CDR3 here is CASSSWDYGGYTF. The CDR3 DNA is TGTGCCAGCAGTTCGTGGGATTACGGGGGCTACACCTTC.

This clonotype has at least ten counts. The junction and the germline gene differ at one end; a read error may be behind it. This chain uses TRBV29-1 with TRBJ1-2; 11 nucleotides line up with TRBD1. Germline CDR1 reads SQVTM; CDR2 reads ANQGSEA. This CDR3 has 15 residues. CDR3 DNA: TGCAGCGTTGAAAAGGGGACAGGGGGGAACTTTGGCTACACCTTC. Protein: CSVEKGTGGNFGYTF.

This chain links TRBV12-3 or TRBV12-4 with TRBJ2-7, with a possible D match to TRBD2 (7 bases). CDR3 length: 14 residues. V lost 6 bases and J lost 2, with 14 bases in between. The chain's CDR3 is CASSKAGQTYEQYF. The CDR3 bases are TGTGCCAGCAGCAAAGCGGGACAAACCTACGAGCAGTACTTC.

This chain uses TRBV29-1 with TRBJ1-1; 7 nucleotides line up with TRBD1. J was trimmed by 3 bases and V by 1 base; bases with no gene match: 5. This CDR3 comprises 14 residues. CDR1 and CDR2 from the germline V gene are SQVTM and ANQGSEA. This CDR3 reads CSVEGGQPDTEAFF. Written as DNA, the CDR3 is TGCAGCGTTGAAGGGGGACAGCCCGACACTGAAGCTTTCTTT.

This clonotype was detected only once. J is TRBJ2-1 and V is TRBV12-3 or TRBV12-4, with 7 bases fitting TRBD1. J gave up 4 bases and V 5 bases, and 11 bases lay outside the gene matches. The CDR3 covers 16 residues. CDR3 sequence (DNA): TGTGCCAGCAGTCTTAGGGCCTCAGGGGGATACAATGAGCAGTTCTTC. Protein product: CASSLRASGGYNEQFF.

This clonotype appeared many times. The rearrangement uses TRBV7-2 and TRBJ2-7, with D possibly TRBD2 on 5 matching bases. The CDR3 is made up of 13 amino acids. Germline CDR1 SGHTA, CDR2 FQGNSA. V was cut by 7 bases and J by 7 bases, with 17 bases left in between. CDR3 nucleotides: TGTGCCAGCACCTCGGCGGGCTTTCGGGAGCAGTACTTC. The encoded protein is CASTSAGFREQYF.

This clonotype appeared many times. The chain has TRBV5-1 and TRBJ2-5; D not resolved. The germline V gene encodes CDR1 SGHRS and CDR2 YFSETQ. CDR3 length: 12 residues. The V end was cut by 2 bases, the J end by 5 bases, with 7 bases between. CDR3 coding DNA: TGCGCCAGCAGCTTACCGTCGGAGACCCAGTACTTC. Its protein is CASSLPSETQYF.

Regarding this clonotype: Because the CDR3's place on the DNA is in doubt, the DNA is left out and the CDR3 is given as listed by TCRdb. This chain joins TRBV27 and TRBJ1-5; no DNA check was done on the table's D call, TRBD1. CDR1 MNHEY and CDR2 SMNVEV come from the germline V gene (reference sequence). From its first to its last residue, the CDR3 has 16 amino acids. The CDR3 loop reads CVSSFGAGGSNQPQHF.

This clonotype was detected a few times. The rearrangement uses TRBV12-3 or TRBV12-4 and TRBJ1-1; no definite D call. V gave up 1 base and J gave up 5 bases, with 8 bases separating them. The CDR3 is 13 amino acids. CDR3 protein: CASSLGGLTEAFF. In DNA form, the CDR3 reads TGTGCCAGCAGTTTAGGGGGATTGACTGAAGCTTTCTTT.

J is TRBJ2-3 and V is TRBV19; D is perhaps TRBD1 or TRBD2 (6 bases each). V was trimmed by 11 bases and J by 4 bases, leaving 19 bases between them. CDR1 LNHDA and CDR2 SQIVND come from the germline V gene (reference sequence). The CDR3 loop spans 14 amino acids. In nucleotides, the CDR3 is TGTGCCGTAGGGGGGTTCGACGGGGCAGATACGCAGTATTTT. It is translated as CAVGGFDGADTQYF.